What follows is one T cell receptor (beta chain) and its context. TCRdb's table, derived via immunoSEQ multiplex PCR, lists solely in-frame clones and lacks some. Here the sample spans fewer than 15,000 clones, approximately 75% being singletons. This sample was included in a study of control samples from healthy donors and cancer patients. V dropped 2 bases and J dropped 4 bases, with 8 bases sitting between them. The CDR3 is 13 residues long. CDR1 and CDR2 from the germline V gene are MGHDK and SYGVNS. The source of this sequence is a female donor with lung cancer. The V call is TRBV25-1, the J call TRBJ1-2; D possibly corresponds to TRBD1 (5 bases). What was sequenced was formalin-fixed, paraffin-embedded tissue. The CDR3 loop is CASSEQGRYGYTF. The CDR3 coding sequence is TGTGCCAGCAGTGAACAGGGCCGCTATGGCTACACCTTC.